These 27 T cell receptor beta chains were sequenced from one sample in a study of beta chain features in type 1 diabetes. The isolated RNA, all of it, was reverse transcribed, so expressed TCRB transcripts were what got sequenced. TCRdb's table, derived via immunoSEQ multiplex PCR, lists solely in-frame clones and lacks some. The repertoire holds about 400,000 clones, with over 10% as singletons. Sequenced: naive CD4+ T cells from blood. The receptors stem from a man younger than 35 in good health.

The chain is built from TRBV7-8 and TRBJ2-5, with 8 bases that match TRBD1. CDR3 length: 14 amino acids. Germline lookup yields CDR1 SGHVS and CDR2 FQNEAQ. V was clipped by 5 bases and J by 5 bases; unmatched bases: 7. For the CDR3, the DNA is TGTGCCAGCAGCCGAAGGACAGGGATGGAGACCCAGTACTTC. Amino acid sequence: CASSRRTGMETQYF.

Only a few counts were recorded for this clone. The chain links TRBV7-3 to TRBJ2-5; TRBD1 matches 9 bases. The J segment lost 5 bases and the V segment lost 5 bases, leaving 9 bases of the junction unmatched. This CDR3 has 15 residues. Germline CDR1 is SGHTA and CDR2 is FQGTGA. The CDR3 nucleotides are TGTGCCAGCAGCGCCGTCGGGACAGGGCTGGAGACCCAGTACTTC. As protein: CASSAVGTGLETQYF.

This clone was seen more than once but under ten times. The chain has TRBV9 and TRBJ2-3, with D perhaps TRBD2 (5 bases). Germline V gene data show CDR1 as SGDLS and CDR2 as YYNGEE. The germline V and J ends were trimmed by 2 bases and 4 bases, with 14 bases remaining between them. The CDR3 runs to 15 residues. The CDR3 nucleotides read TGTGCCAGCAGCGTGTCTAGCACTTTCCCAGATACGCAGTATTTT. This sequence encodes CASSVSSTFPDTQYF. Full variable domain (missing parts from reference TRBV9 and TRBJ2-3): DSGVTQTPKHLITATGQRVTLRCSPRSGDLSVYWYQQSLDQGLQFLIQYYNGEERAKGNILERFSAQQFPDLHSELNLSSLELGDSALYFCASSVSSTFPDTQYFGPGTRLTVL.

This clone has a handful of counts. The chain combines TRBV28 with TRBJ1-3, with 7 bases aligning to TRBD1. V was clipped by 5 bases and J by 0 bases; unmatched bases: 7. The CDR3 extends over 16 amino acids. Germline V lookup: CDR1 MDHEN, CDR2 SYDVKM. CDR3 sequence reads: CASSHPQGVSGNTIYF. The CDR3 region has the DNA TGTGCCAGCAGTCATCCTCAGGGGGTCTCTGGAAACACCATATATTTT. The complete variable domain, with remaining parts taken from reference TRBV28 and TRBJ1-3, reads DVKVTQSSRYLVKRTGEKVFLECVQDMDHENMFWYRQDPGLGLRLIYFSYDVKMKEKGDIPEGYSVSREKKERFSLILESASTNQTSMYLCASSHPQGVSGNTIYFGEGSWLTVV.

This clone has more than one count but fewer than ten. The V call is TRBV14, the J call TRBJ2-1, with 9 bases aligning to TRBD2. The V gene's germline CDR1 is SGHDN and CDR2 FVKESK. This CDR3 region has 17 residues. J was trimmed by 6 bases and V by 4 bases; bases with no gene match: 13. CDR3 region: CASSLLRLAGALNEQFF. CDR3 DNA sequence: TGTGCCAGCAGCCTGTTACGATTAGCGGGGGCACTCAATGAGCAGTTCTTC.

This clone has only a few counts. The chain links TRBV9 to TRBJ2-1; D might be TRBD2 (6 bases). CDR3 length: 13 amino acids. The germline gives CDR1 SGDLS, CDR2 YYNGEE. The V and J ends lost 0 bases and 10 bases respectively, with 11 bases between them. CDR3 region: CASSVVGGTEQFF. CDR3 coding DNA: TGTGCCAGCAGCGTAGTTGGGGGGACCGAGCAGTTCTTC.

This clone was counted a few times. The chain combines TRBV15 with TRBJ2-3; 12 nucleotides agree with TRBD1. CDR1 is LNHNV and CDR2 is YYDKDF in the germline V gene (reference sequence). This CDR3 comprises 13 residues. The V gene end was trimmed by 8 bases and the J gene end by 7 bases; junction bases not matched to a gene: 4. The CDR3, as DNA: TGTGCCACCGGGACAGGGGGCGCGTATACGCAGTATTTT. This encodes CATGTGGAYTQYF.

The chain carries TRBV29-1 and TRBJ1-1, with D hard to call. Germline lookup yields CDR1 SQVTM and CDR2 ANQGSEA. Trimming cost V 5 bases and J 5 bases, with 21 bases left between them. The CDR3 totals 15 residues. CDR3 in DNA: TGCAGCGTTCGGCCCCAGGATTTGGGTCTGACTGAAGCTTTCTTT. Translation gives CSVRPQDLGLTEAFF.

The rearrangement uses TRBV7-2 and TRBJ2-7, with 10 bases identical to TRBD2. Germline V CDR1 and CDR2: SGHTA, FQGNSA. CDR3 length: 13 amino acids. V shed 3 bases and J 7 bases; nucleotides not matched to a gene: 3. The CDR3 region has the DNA TGTGCCAGCAGCTTTAGCGGGAGGAGGGAGCAGTACTTC. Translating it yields CASSFSGRREQYF. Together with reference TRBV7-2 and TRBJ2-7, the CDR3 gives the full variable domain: GAGVSQSPSNKVTEKGKDVELRCDPISGHTALYWYRQSLGQGLEFLIYFQGNSAPDKSGLPSDRFSAERTGGSVSTLTIQRTQQEDSAVYLCASSFSGRREQYFGPGTRLTVT.

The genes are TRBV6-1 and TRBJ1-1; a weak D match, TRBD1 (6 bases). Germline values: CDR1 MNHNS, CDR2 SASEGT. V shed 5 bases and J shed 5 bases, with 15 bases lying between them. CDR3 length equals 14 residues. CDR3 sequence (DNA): TGTGCCAGCAGTTTAGCCAGGGGCGGAACTGAAGCTTTCTTT. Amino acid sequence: CASSLARGGTEAFF.

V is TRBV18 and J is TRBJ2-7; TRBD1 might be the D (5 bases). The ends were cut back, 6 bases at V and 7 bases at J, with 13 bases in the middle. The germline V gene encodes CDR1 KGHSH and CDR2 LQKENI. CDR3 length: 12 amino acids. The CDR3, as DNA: TGTGCCAGCTCGCCCAGGGAAGGGGAGCAGTACTTC. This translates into CASSPREGEQYF.

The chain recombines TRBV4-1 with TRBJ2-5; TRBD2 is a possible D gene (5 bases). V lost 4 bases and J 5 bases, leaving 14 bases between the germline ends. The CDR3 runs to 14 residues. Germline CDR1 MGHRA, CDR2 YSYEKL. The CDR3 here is CASSPDWASETQYF. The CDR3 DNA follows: TGCGCCAGCAGCCCGGACTGGGCCTCGGAGACCCAGTACTTC.

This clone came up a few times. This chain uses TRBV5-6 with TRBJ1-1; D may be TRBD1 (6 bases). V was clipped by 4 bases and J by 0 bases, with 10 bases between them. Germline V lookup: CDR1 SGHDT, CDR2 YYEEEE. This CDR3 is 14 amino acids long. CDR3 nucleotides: TGTGCCAGCAGCGCCGGGACATTGAACACTGAAGCTTTCTTT. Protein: CASSAGTLNTEAFF.

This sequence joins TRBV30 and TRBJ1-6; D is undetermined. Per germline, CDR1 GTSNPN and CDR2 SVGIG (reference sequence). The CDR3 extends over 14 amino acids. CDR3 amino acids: CAYFGGLGNSPLHF. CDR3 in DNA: TGTGCTTACTTTGGAGGGCTGGGGAATTCACCCCTCCACTTT.

The CDR3 DNA is TGTGCCAGCAGCCAACTACAGGGCCAGGGCTACACCTTC. Translating gives CASSQLQGQGYTF. The chain couples TRBV4-2 to TRBJ1-2, with D perhaps matching TRBD1 (6 bases). Per the germline V gene, CDR1 is LGHNA and CDR2 is YNFKEQ. CDR3 size: 13 residues. With 2 bases removed from V and 8 bases from J, the gap between germline ends came to 12 bases.

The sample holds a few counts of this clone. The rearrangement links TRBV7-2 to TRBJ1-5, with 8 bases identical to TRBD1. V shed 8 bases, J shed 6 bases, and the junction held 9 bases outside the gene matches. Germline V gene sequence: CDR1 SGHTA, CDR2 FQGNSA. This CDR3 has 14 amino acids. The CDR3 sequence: CASDPTGGFQPQHF. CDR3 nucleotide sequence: TGTGCCAGCGACCCAACAGGGGGATTTCAGCCCCAGCATTTT.

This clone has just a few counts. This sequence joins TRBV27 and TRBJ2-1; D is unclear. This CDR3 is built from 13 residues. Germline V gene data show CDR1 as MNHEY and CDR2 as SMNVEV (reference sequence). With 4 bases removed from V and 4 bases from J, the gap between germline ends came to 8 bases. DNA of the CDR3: TGTGCCAGCAGTTCTGGGCTATACAATGAGCAGTTCTTC. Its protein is CASSSGLYNEQFF.

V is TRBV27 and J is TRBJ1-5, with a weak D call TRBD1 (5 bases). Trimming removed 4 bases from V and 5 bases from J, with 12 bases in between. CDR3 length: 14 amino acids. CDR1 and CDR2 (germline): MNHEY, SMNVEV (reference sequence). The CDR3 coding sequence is TGTGCCAGCAGTTCAGGGTTTTCGGATCAGCCCCAGCATTTT. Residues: CASSSGFSDQPQHF.

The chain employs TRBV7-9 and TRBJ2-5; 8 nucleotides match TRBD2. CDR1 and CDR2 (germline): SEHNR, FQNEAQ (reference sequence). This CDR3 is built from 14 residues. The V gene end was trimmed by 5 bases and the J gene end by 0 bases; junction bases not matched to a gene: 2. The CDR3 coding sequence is TGTGCCAGCAGCCATAGCGGGAACCAAGAGACCCAGTACTTC. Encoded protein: CASSHSGNQETQYF.

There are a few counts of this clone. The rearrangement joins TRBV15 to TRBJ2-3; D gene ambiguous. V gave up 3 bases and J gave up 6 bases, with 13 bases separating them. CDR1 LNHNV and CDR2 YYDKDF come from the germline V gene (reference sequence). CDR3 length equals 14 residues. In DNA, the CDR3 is TGTGCCACCAGCAGGCGCGGCGTCGACGATACGCAGTATTTT. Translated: CATSRRGVDDTQYF.

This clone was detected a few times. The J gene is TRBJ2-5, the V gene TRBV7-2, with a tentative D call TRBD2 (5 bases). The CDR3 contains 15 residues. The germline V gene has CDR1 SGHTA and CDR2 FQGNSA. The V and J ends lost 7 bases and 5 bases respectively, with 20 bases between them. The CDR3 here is CASTLRTGLTETQYF. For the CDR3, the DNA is TGTGCCAGCACGCTGAGGACTGGTCTGACGGAGACCCAGTACTTC.

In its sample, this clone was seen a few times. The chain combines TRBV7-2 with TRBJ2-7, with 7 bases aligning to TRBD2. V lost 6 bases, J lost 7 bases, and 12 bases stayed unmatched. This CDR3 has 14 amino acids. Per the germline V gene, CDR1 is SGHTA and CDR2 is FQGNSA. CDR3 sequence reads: CASRGAGRVGEQYF. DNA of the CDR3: TGTGCCAGCAGGGGAGCGGGGCGAGTGGGAGAGCAGTACTTC.

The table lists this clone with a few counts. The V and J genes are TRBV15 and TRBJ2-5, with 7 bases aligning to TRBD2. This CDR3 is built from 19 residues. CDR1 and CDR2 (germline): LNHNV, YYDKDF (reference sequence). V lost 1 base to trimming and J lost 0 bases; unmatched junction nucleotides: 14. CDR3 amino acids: CATSRAGGSGGVYQETQYF. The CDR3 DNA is TGTGCCACCAGCAGAGCTGGCGGGAGTGGGGGGGTGTACCAAGAGACCCAGTACTTC.

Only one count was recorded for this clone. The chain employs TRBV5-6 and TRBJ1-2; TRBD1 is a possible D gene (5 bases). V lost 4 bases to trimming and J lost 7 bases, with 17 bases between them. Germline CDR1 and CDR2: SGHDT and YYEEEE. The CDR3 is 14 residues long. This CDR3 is CASSKTGGWSGYTF. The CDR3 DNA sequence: TGTGCCAGCAGCAAGACCGGGGGGTGGTCTGGCTACACCTTC.

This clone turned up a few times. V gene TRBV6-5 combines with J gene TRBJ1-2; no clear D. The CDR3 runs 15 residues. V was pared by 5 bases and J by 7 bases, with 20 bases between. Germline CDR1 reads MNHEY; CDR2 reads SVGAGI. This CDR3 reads CASSPFSGSAGGYTF. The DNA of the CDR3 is TGTGCCAGCAGTCCCTTTTCCGGGTCGGCGGGTGGCTACACCTTC.

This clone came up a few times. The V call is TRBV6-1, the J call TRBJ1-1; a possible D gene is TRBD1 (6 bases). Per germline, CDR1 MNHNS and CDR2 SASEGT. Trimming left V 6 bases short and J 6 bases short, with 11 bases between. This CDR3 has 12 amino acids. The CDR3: CASRIEGAEAFF. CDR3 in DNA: TGTGCCAGCAGAATAGAGGGGGCTGAAGCTTTCTTT.

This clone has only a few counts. The CDR3: CASSPPPMGLTEAFF. CDR3 DNA sequence: TGCGCCAGCAGCCCACCACCCATGGGGCTTACTGAAGCTTTCTTT. The chain couples TRBV4-1 to TRBJ1-1, with D possibly being TRBD1 (5 bases). Germline CDR1 reads MGHRA; CDR2 reads YSYEKL. There are 15 residues in the CDR3. Trimming took 4 bases from V and 5 from J, leaving 17 bases between them.